This T cell receptor beta chain was sequenced during a study of vaccination and CD4 T cells after COVID-19. Treatment of the sample: roughly ten-day PBMC culture with coronavirus spike peptide pools or control peptides (ViraFEST assay). TCR sequencing followed the expansion of antigen-specific T cells with peptide pools in ViraFEST. The CDR3 is made up of 14 amino acids. Germline V gene lookup returns CDR1 SGHDN and CDR2 FVKESK. V was clipped by 3 bases and J by 5 bases, with 13 bases between them. A note on this clonotype: Its antigen is undetermined.

Sequencing of the DNA from cultured CD4+ T cells was carried out with the Oncomine TCR Beta short-read assay. TCRdb independently ran MiXCR on the PCR reads; one entry per CDR3 protein. The sample holds fewer than 12,000 distinct CDR3 sequences, 43% seen once. The TCR originated in a human donor who had recovered from COVID-19. V usage is TRBV14 and J usage is TRBJ1-1, with D uncertain. Sequencing was carried out using CD4+ T cells from blood, cultured in vitro. CDR3 sequence: CASSHAGMGTEAFF. In nucleotides, the CDR3 is TGTGCCAGCAGCCACGCGGGGATGGGTACTGAAGCTTTCTTT.